This passage covers 26 T cell receptor beta chains from one sample sequenced in a study of early T cells in non-severe SARS-CoV-2 infection. TCRdb called the 5' RACE reads again in MiXCR, with one record for every CDR3 protein. The sample has approximately 58,000 distinct CDR3 sequences, roughly 6.8% seen once. The material sequenced was whole blood. The receptors originated from an adult who was a healthcare worker with PCR-confirmed SARS-CoV-2 infection or an uninfected control (not recorded which).

The table lists this clonotype with many counts. The chain joins TRBV15 to TRBJ1-2, with 8 bases fitting TRBD1. After removal of 1 base from V and 3 bases from J, the junction contained 7 bases not matched to a gene. Germline-derived CDR1 and CDR2 are LNHNV and YYDKDF (reference sequence). CDR3 length: 16 residues. The CDR3 DNA follows: TGTGCCACCAGCAGAGCTGACAGGGGTGGAGACTATGGCTACACCTTC. The encoded protein is CATSRADRGGDYGYTF.

V and J are TRBV18 and TRBJ2-1, with D maybe TRBD2 (5 bases). Germline V lookup: CDR1 KGHSH, CDR2 LQKENI. CDR3 length: 12 residues. Trimming left V 5 bases short and J 8 bases short, with 10 bases between. CDR3 nucleotides: TGTGCCAGCTCAGTAGCGTTCTATGAGCAGTTCTTC. Encoded protein: CASSVAFYEQFF.

This clonotype was recorded a few times. This rearrangement joins TRBV20-1 to TRBJ2-1; D not certain. The CDR3 runs to 15 residues. The ends were cut back, 6 bases at V and 5 bases at J, with 20 bases in the middle. Germline V CDR1 and CDR2: DFQATT, SNEGSKA (reference sequence). The chain's CDR3 is CSAPSPEYIHNEQFF. In DNA form, the CDR3 reads TGCAGTGCCCCGAGCCCCGAATATATCCACAATGAGCAGTTCTTC.

This rearrangement joins TRBV6-1 to TRBJ2-4; D unclear. The CDR3 extends over 15 amino acids. V was clipped by 3 bases and J by 0 bases, with 9 bases between them. The V gene's germline CDR1 is MNHNS and CDR2 SASEGT. CDR3 region: CASSDHTLAKNIQYF. In nucleotides, the CDR3 is TGTGCCAGCAGTGACCACACTCTAGCCAAAAACATTCAGTACTTC.

The V call is TRBV6-2 or TRBV6-3, the J call TRBJ2-4; a possible D gene is TRBD2 (6 bases). V was cut by 6 bases and J by 1 base, with 13 bases left in between. Germline lookup yields CDR1 MNHEY and CDR2 SVGEGT. This CDR3 is 15 amino acids long. DNA for the CDR3: TGTGCCAGCAGCTTGGGACTGTGGGCCAAAAACATTCAGTACTTC. This translates into CASSLGLWAKNIQYF.

This clonotype has at least ten counts. The chain recombines TRBV28 with TRBJ2-7; D is unclear. In germline, CDR1 is MDHEN, CDR2 SYDVKM. Deletions cut 4 bases from V and 5 bases from J, with 12 bases between. This CDR3 comprises 13 residues. The CDR3 spells CASSSNLGNEQYF. Here the CDR3 DNA reads TGTGCCAGCAGTTCCAATTTGGGAAACGAGCAGTACTTC. Complete variable domain (other parts from reference TRBV28 and TRBJ2-7): DVKVTQSSRYLVKRTGEKVFLECVQDMDHENMFWYRQDPGLGLRLIYFSYDVKMKEKGDIPEGYSVSREKKERFSLILESASTNQTSMYLCASSSNLGNEQYFGPGTRLTVT.

There are a few counts of this clonotype. The chain couples TRBV12-3 or TRBV12-4 to TRBJ2-7; D remains ambiguous. The CDR3 consists of 11 residues. Deletions cut 6 bases from V and 2 bases from J, with 5 bases between. In DNA, the CDR3 is TGTGCCAGCAGACGAACCTACGAGCAGTACTTC. This gives the protein CASRRTYEQYF.

This clonotype was detected ten times or more. V gene TRBV25-1 combines with J gene TRBJ1-1, with 8 bases aligning to TRBD1. The CDR3 is 14 amino acids. The ends lost 4 bases at V and 7 bases at J; junction bases unmatched: 8. Germline V gene sequence: CDR1 MGHDK, CDR2 SYGVNS. The CDR3 loop is CASSAIRGQDEAFF. The CDR3 DNA follows: TGTGCCAGCAGTGCTATCAGGGGGCAAGATGAAGCTTTCTTT.

This clonotype was detected many times. This sequence joins TRBV23-1 and TRBJ2-7; 9 positions match TRBD2. TRBV23-1 is an ORF for which the function is uncertain. There are 20 residues in the CDR3. Losses at the gene ends were 2 bases for V and 3 bases for J; bases not matched to a gene: 20. The CDR3: CASSQELGTSSCLEDYEQYF. CDR3 in DNA: TGCGCCAGCAGTCAAGAGCTCGGGACTAGCTCATGTTTGGAAGACTACGAGCAGTACTTC.

V gene TRBV6-2 or TRBV6-3 combines with J gene TRBJ2-3, with TRBD2 matching over 8 bases. The V and J ends lost 0 bases and 5 bases, in that order; junction bases with no gene match: 4. The length of the CDR3 is 15 residues. Germline V gene data show CDR1 as MNHEY and CDR2 as SVGEGT. The CDR3 protein is CASSYSGLAGDTQYF. The CDR3, as DNA: TGTGCCAGCAGTTACTCCGGACTAGCTGGAGATACGCAGTATTTT.

This clonotype has at least ten counts. The chain joins TRBV12-3 or TRBV12-4 to TRBJ2-3; D tentatively fits TRBD1 or TRBD2 (5 bases each). Trimming shortened V by 8 bases and J by 6 bases, and 18 bases separated the two germline ends. The CDR3 is made up of 14 amino acids. The CDR3 DNA is TGTGCCAGCCGTGGGTCGGGGCAAGGGGATACGCAGTATTTT. It is translated as CASRGSGQGDTQYF.

This clonotype showed up many times. V usage is TRBV7-6 and J usage is TRBJ1-4; D uncertain. Germline CDR1 SGHVS, CDR2 FNYEAQ. Trimming removed 5 bases from V and 0 bases from J, with 7 bases in between. The CDR3 has 14 amino acids. The CDR3 DNA reads TGTGCCAGCAGCCCCAGATCAACTAATGAAAAACTGTTTTTT. Amino acid sequence: CASSPRSTNEKLFF.

This clonotype was recorded at least ten times. The chain couples TRBV6-6 to TRBJ2-3; D may be TRBD2 (5 bases). This CDR3 spans 14 amino acids. Germline assignment: CDR1 MNHNY and CDR2 SVGAGI (reference sequence). V lost 2 bases, J lost 6 bases, and 12 bases lay in between. In DNA, the CDR3 is TGTGCCAGCAGTTACGCCGGAGGACCGGATACGCAGTATTTT. Translated, it gives CASSYAGGPDTQYF.

This clonotype showed up many times. The chain carries TRBV12-3 or TRBV12-4 and TRBJ1-6; a possible D gene is TRBD1 (5 bases). The length of the CDR3 is 14 residues. Trimming removed 6 bases from V and 7 bases from J, with 13 bases in between. The CDR3 coding sequence is TGTGCCAGCAGCCTCAGGGAGAGGAATTCACCCCTCCACTTT. Translated: CASSLRERNSPLHF.

This clonotype has ten or more counts. The chain has TRBV30 and TRBJ2-1; D is undetermined. The germline CDR1 and CDR2 sequences are GTSNPN and SVGIG (reference sequence). The ends were cut back, 5 bases at V and 0 bases at J, with 5 bases in the middle. This CDR3 is built from 12 residues. The CDR3 loop is CAWRSSYNEQFF. DNA of the CDR3: TGTGCCTGGCGGAGCTCCTACAATGAGCAGTTCTTC. Full variable domain (outside the CDR3, taken from reference TRBV30 and TRBJ2-1): SQTIHQWPATLVQPVGSPLSLECTVEGTSNPNLYWYRQAAGRGLQLLFYSVGIGQISSEVPQNLSASRPQDRQFILSSKKLLLSDSGFYLCAWRSSYNEQFFGPGTRLTVL.

This clonotype was counted only a few times. The rearrangement uses TRBV12-3 or TRBV12-4 and TRBJ2-2, with TRBD1 as a possible D gene (6 bases). Deletions cut 3 bases from V and 7 bases from J, with 24 bases between. This CDR3 has 18 amino acids. CDR3 nucleotides: TGTGCCAGCAGTTTCCATCCGCCGGGACACCGAATTCGCGGGGAGCTGTTTTTT. Translated, it gives CASSFHPPGHRIRGELFF.

This chain joins TRBV5-1 and TRBJ2-2, with D perhaps TRBD1 (6 bases). The germline gives CDR1 SGHRS, CDR2 YFSETQ. Deletions cut 2 bases from V and 1 base from J, with 9 bases between. The CDR3 has 15 amino acids. The CDR3, as DNA: TGCGCCAGCAGCTTCCAGACAGGGAACACCGGGGAGCTGTTTTTT. Translating gives CASSFQTGNTGELFF.

This clonotype was seen more than once but under ten times. The chain carries TRBV19 and TRBJ2-7, with D possibly TRBD1 on 6 matching bases. This CDR3 has 12 amino acids. The V and J ends lost 9 bases and 2 bases respectively, with 11 bases between them. Germline CDR1 reads LNHDA; CDR2 reads SQIVND (reference sequence). CDR3 sequence: CASGQNTYEQYF. The CDR3 nucleotides read TGTGCCAGCGGACAGAACACCTACGAGCAGTACTTC.

This clonotype has a count of ten or more. The rearrangement uses TRBV2 and TRBJ1-6, with unresolved D. CDR1 and CDR2 from the germline V gene are SNHLY and FYNNEI. This CDR3 has 16 amino acids. Trimming removed 4 bases from V and 14 bases from J, with 24 bases in between. Written as DNA, the CDR3 is TGTGCCAGCAGTGGAAGACCGAGACCCCGGCGAATCTCCCTCCACTTT. It translates to CASSGRPRPRRISLHF.

The chain links TRBV12-3 or TRBV12-4 to TRBJ2-3; 10 nucleotides match TRBD1. The V and J ends lost 6 bases and 3 bases, in that order; junction bases with no gene match: 9. There are 16 residues in the CDR3. Here the CDR3 reads CASRDSGQGLTDTQYF. The DNA for the CDR3 is TGTGCCAGCAGAGACTCGGGACAGGGGCTGACAGATACGCAGTATTTT.

This clonotype appeared a few times. This chain joins TRBV7-6 and TRBJ2-2; D is perhaps TRBD2 (5 bases). This CDR3 is built from 16 residues. Germline assignment: CDR1 SGHVS and CDR2 FNYEAQ. The germline V and J ends were trimmed by 1 base and 4 bases, with 13 bases remaining between them. Written as DNA, the CDR3 is TGTGCCAGCAGCTTAGTAGCGAATGGGATCACCGGGGAGCTGTTTTTT. It yields the protein CASSLVANGITGELFF.

About this clonotype: A much larger clone lies a single base off, so this may be a read error. The rearrangement joins TRBV20-1 to TRBJ2-5; tentatively, D is TRBD2 (6 bases). Germline values: CDR1 DFQATT, CDR2 SNEGSKA (reference sequence). V lost 6 bases to trimming and J lost 0 bases, with 11 bases between them. The CDR3 covers 13 residues. The CDR3 sequence: CSATEGNQETQYF. Written as DNA, the CDR3 is TGCAGTGCAACGGAGGGGAACCAAGAGACCCAGTACTTC.

The chain couples TRBV29-1 to TRBJ2-1, with 9 bases lining up with TRBD1. Looked up from germline, CDR1 is SQVTM and CDR2 is ANQGSEA. The CDR3 is 15 residues long. V lost 4 bases to trimming and J lost 5 bases; unmatched junction nucleotides: 9. Here the CDR3 DNA reads TGCAGCGTTGTACCCTGGGACAGGGCCGACAATGAGCAGTTCTTC. Protein: CSVVPWDRADNEQFF.

This clonotype was counted ten times or more. The gene calls are TRBV5-1 and TRBJ2-1; maybe TRBD1 (5 bases). Germline-derived CDR1 and CDR2 are SGHRS and YFSETQ. The CDR3 sequence is 14 residues long. The V end lost 7 bases, the J end lost 13 bases, and 24 bases lay between the germline ends. The CDR3, as DNA: TGCGCCAGCCGACCAGGGTTTTCGGTTGGATCCCAGTTCTTC. Its protein is CASRPGFSVGSQFF.

In this sample, this clonotype turned up many times. This chain joins TRBV19 and TRBJ1-2; TRBD1 matches 7 bases. V gave up 3 bases and J gave up 3 bases; unmatched junction bases: 7. CDR3 size: 15 residues. CDR1 is LNHDA and CDR2 is SQIVND in the germline V gene (reference sequence). The CDR3 DNA reads TGTGCCAGTAGTATGACAGGGAGGTTGGACTATGGCTACACCTTC. Protein sequence: CASSMTGRLDYGYTF.

This clonotype appeared a few times. This sequence joins TRBV18 and TRBJ2-2, with a tentative D call TRBD1 (6 bases). Germline V gives CDR1 KGHSH, CDR2 LQKENI. The V end lost 0 bases, the J end lost 7 bases, and 15 bases lay between the germline ends. The CDR3 sequence is 16 residues long. The CDR3, as DNA: TGTGCCAGCTCACCACCGGGGGCGCTCGCAGGCGGGGAGCTGTTTTTT. Amino acids: CASSPPGALAGGELFF.